Each of the 30 T cell receptor beta chains below was sequenced from the same sample in a study of T cell changes during pregnancy in multiple sclerosis. Only in-frame clones appear in the TCRdb table, and some are missing; sequencing was by immunoSEQ multiplex PCR. The sample lists some 60,000 clones, 93% occurring once. Sequenced here: CD4+ T cells from peripheral blood mononuclear cells, sampled before pregnancy. The receptors shown here come from a female donor with multiple sclerosis, enrolled in a pregnancy study.

V gene TRBV30 combines with J gene TRBJ1-1; a possible D gene is TRBD1 (6 bases). V was clipped by 4 bases and J by 3 bases, with 21 bases between them. The CDR3 totals 16 residues. In germline, CDR1 is GTSNPN, CDR2 SVGIG (reference sequence). In DNA form, the CDR3 reads TGTGCCTGGATTCTCAGGGGCGCAGGGTCGCACACTGAAGCTTTCTTT. It translates to CAWILRGAGSHTEAFF. The full variable domain, in which reference TRBV30 and TRBJ1-1 provide the parts outside the CDR3, is SQTIHQWPATLVQPVGSPLSLECTVEGTSNPNLYWYRQAAGRGLQLLFYSVGIGQISSEVPQNLSASRPQDRQFILSSKKLLLSDSGFYLCAWILRGAGSHTEAFFGQGTRLTVV.

The J gene is TRBJ1-3, the V gene TRBV4-1, with a tentative D call TRBD1 (6 bases). Germline V gives CDR1 MGHRA, CDR2 YSYEKL. V shed 2 bases and J shed 4 bases, with 9 bases lying between them. The CDR3 has 14 residues. In DNA, the CDR3 is TGCGCCAGCAGCCAAAGAGACAGGGGAAACACCATATATTTT. This sequence encodes CASSQRDRGNTIYF.

The chain joins TRBV11-2 to TRBJ2-7; TRBD2 might be the D (6 bases). The V end was cut by 1 base, the J end by 3 bases, with 10 bases between. CDR1 and CDR2 (germline): SGHAT, FQNNGV. The CDR3 spans 14 residues. The CDR3 DNA sequence: TGTGCCAGCAGCTTAGGCCCGGGACTCTACGAGCAGTACTTC. Its translation is CASSLGPGLYEQYF.

The J gene is TRBJ2-3, the V gene TRBV13; 11 bases are shared with TRBD1. Per the germline V gene, CDR1 is PRHDT and CDR2 is FYEKMQ (reference sequence). J lost 4 bases, V lost 5 bases, and 8 bases had no gene match. The CDR3 has 16 amino acids. In DNA, the CDR3 is TGTGCCAGCAGCACCCGGACAGGGGGCTTGGCAGATACGCAGTATTTT. It encodes CASSTRTGGLADTQYF.

The chain carries TRBV7-2 and TRBJ2-7; D is possibly TRBD1 (6 bases). This CDR3 spans 13 amino acids. Between the trimmed V and J ends, which lost 1 base and 5 bases, there was a span of 9 bases. Germline loops: CDR1 SGHTA, CDR2 FQGNSA. The CDR3 region is CASSLDRENEQYF. The CDR3 DNA sequence: TGTGCCAGCAGCTTAGACAGGGAAAACGAGCAGTACTTC. Supplemented by reference TRBV7-2 and TRBJ2-7, the full variable domain reads GAGVSQSPSNKVTEKGKDVELRCDPISGHTALYWYRQSLGQGLEFLIYFQGNSAPDKSGLPSDRFSAERTGGSVSTLTIQRTQQEDSAVYLCASSLDRENEQYFGPGTRLTVT.

V usage is TRBV4-2 and J usage is TRBJ2-3; 10 bases match TRBD2. CDR3 length equals 18 residues. V shed 0 bases, J shed 5 bases, and the junction held 11 bases outside the gene matches. Germline V gene sequence: CDR1 LGHNA, CDR2 YNFKEQ. The CDR3 DNA reads as TGTGCCAGCAGCCAAGATGGCCAGCGGGAGGGTGGAAGAGATACGCAGTATTTT. Protein product: CASSQDGQREGGRDTQYF.

The chain has TRBV7-9 and TRBJ2-7, with D perhaps matching TRBD2 (5 bases). Trimming stripped 0 bases from V and 0 bases from J, with 15 bases between. The CDR3 spans 17 residues. Germline V CDR1 and CDR2: SEHNR, FQNEAQ (reference sequence). CDR3 protein: CASSLALSGLSSYEQYF. The CDR3 coding sequence is TGTGCCAGCAGCTTAGCGTTGTCGGGGTTGAGCTCCTACGAGCAGTACTTC.

This chain connects TRBV28 to TRBJ1-2, with 7 positions matching TRBD1. From germline, CDR1 is MDHEN and CDR2 SYDVKM. CDR3 length: 13 residues. After removal of 5 bases from V and 4 bases from J, the junction contained 4 bases not matched to a gene. This CDR3 reads CASSPGTVYGYTF. The CDR3 coding sequence is TGTGCCAGCAGTCCGGGGACAGTCTATGGCTACACCTTC.

V usage is TRBV4-1 and J usage is TRBJ1-1; 8 nucleotides agree with TRBD1. The V and J ends lost 6 bases and 5 bases, in that order; junction bases with no gene match: 8. From germline, CDR1 is MGHRA and CDR2 YSYEKL. The CDR3 extends over 14 amino acids. CDR3 bases: TGCGCCAGCAGTGGCCAGGGGGCCGGTACTGAAGCTTTCTTT. Its translation: CASSGQGAGTEAFF.

This rearrangement joins TRBV11-3 to TRBJ2-2, with D possibly TRBD2 on 6 matching bases. The CDR3 sequence is 14 residues long. V was cut by 6 bases and J by 4 bases, with 12 bases left in between. Germline-derived CDR1 and CDR2 are SGHNT and YENEEA. CDR3 amino acids: CASRSGTRTGELFF. The CDR3 DNA is TGTGCCAGCAGATCCGGGACTCGCACCGGGGAGCTGTTTTTT.

The count of this clone is one. The J gene is TRBJ2-7, the V gene TRBV11-2; 12 bases line up with TRBD2. Germline loops: CDR1 SGHAT, CDR2 FQNNGV. The V gene end was trimmed by 5 bases and the J gene end by 6 bases; junction bases not matched to a gene: 8. CDR3 length: 15 residues. This CDR3 is CASSPSGRGAIEQYF. CDR3 nucleotides: TGTGCCAGCAGCCCTAGCGGGAGGGGTGCCATCGAGCAGTACTTC.

V is TRBV6-5 and J is TRBJ1-1; 9 bases align to TRBD1. Per the germline V gene, CDR1 is MNHEY and CDR2 is SVGAGI. Trimming removed 6 bases from V and 10 bases from J; junction bases left unmatched: 9. CDR3 length: 13 residues. The CDR3 protein is CASRRTGELLAFF. CDR3 DNA: TGTGCCAGCAGGCGGACAGGGGAATTGTTAGCTTTCTTT.

The chain is built from TRBV4-2 and TRBJ2-6; 8 nucleotides align to TRBD1. Germline CDR1 and CDR2: LGHNA and YNFKEQ. V shed 1 base, J shed 2 bases, and the junction held 7 bases outside the gene matches. The CDR3 is made up of 18 amino acids. The chain's CDR3 is CASSQVPAGGPGANVLTF. DNA of the CDR3: TGTGCCAGCAGCCAAGTCCCCGCAGGGGGCCCTGGGGCCAACGTCCTGACTTTC.

As for this clone: At one end, the junction sequence differs from germline, possibly due to a read error. The V gene is TRBV7-7, the J gene TRBJ1-1; 9 bases fit TRBD1. Per the germline V gene, CDR1 is SSHAT and CDR2 is FNYEAQ (reference sequence). This CDR3 has 16 residues. Here the CDR3 reads CASNPNRGRVIAEAFF. CDR3 nucleotide sequence: TGTGCTAGCAATCCCAACAGGGGGCGCGTAATCGCTGAAGCTTTCTTT.

The V gene is TRBV19, the J gene TRBJ1-4; TRBD1 agrees at 11 bases. Germline assignment: CDR1 LNHDA and CDR2 SQIVND (reference sequence). The CDR3 is 14 amino acids. Trimming at V came to 6 bases and at J to 8 bases, leaving 5 bases not matched to a gene. The CDR3 region has the DNA TGTGCCAGTAGGGACAGGGGGCGCGGGGAAAAACTGTTTTTT. It specifies CASRDRGRGEKLFF.

The chain combines TRBV5-4 with TRBJ2-4, with 7 bases lining up with TRBD1. Losses at the gene ends were 4 bases for V and 0 bases for J; bases not matched to a gene: 4. CDR1 and CDR2 (germline): SGHNT, YYREEE (reference sequence). The CDR3 has 15 amino acids. The CDR3 DNA is TGTGCCAGCAGCGCTCAGGGGGTAGCCAAAAACATTCAGTACTTC. Translation gives CASSAQGVAKNIQYF.

The count of this clone is one. This rearrangement joins TRBV7-9 to TRBJ2-1, with 11 bases identical to TRBD2. V lost 8 bases, J lost 4 bases, and 10 bases stayed unmatched. CDR3 length: 16 amino acids. The V gene's germline CDR1 is SEHNR and CDR2 FQNEAQ (reference sequence). CDR3 in amino acids: CASRRTGLAEYNEQFF. CDR3 nucleotide sequence: TGTGCCAGCCGCCGCACGGGACTAGCGGAGTACAATGAGCAGTTCTTC.

This clone occurred a few times. The genes are TRBV5-8 and TRBJ2-1; TRBD1 matches 8 bases. The CDR3 sequence is 16 residues long. Trimming removed 5 bases from V and 7 bases from J; junction bases left unmatched: 14. CDR1 and CDR2 (germline): SGHTS, YDEGEE. The CDR3 here is CASRLDRGKGRNEQFF. The CDR3 bases are TGTGCCAGCAGACTCGACAGGGGTAAGGGTAGGAATGAGCAGTTCTTC.

The chain combines TRBV27 with TRBJ1-1, with 10 positions matching TRBD1. V lost 5 bases, J lost 13 bases, and 10 bases stayed unmatched. The CDR3 has 13 residues. The germline V gene has CDR1 MNHEY and CDR2 SMNVEV (reference sequence). CDR3 coding DNA: TGTGCCAGCAGTCCCCGGGACAGGGGACATTTTTTCTTT. Translation: CASSPRDRGHFFF.

The chain carries TRBV5-4 and TRBJ1-2; TRBD1 agrees at 9 bases. The V gene's germline CDR1 is SGHNT and CDR2 YYREEE (reference sequence). The CDR3 is 14 amino acids. The V and J ends lost 0 bases and 6 bases, in that order; junction bases with no gene match: 3. The CDR3 nucleotides read TGTGCCAGCAGCTTGGACAGGGGGCTGGATGGCTACACCTTC. Encoded protein: CASSLDRGLDGYTF.

This sequence joins TRBV7-2 and TRBJ1-5; 7 positions agree with TRBD1. The J segment lost 5 bases and the V segment lost 5 bases, leaving 6 bases of the junction unmatched. The CDR3 spans 14 residues. The V gene's germline CDR1 is SGHTA and CDR2 FQGNSA. The CDR3 is CASSKPGQYQPQHF. CDR3 sequence (DNA): TGTGCCAGCAGCAAGCCGGGACAGTATCAGCCCCAGCATTTT.

The chain links TRBV10-3 to TRBJ1-2, with a possible D match to TRBD1 (5 bases). Between the trimmed V and J ends, which lost 2 bases and 3 bases, there was a span of 16 bases. Germline CDR1 and CDR2: ENHRY and SYGVKD. This CDR3 region has 16 residues. CDR3 bases: TGTGCCATCAGTGAGGTCGATCGCGGGACCCACTATGGCTACACCTTC. This translates into CAISEVDRGTHYGYTF.

The J gene is TRBJ2-1, the V gene TRBV11-1; 7 bases line up with TRBD2. Germline trimming cut 5 bases from V and 9 bases from J; bases unmatched to any gene: 16. The CDR3 loop spans 16 amino acids. Germline V gene data show CDR1 as SGHAT and CDR2 as FQDESV (reference sequence). The CDR3 loop is CASSPARREWGGEQFF. CDR3 DNA sequence: TGTGCCAGCAGCCCAGCCCGGCGGGAGTGGGGAGGTGAGCAGTTCTTC.

The rearrangement links TRBV18 to TRBJ1-4; no firm D call. Trimming stripped 1 base from V and 8 bases from J, with 14 bases between. The length of the CDR3 is 15 residues. Germline assignment: CDR1 KGHSH and CDR2 LQKENI. The CDR3 protein is CASSPQTDRGEKLFF. CDR3 DNA sequence: TGTGCCAGCTCACCACAGACCGATCGGGGAGAAAAACTGTTTTTT.

V usage is TRBV29-1 and J usage is TRBJ1-1; tentative D call: TRBD1 (6 bases). Germline-derived CDR1 and CDR2 are SQVTM and ANQGSEA. The CDR3 is 12 residues long. V was trimmed by 6 bases and J by 3 bases, leaving 11 bases between them. The CDR3 spells CSVQGLYTEAFF. The CDR3 nucleotides are TGCAGCGTACAGGGTCTGTACACTGAAGCTTTCTTT.

CDR3 bases: TGTGCCAGCAGCCAGTCATCCCGAGTACGGGACAGAAATGAAAAACTGTTTTTT. Translated, it gives CASSQSSRVRDRNEKLFF. The J gene is TRBJ1-4, the V gene TRBV4-2; 7 bases map to TRBD1. Germline CDR1 is LGHNA and CDR2 is YNFKEQ. This CDR3 comprises 18 residues. Unmatched junction bases numbered 15, after V lost 3 bases and J lost 5 bases.

The genes are TRBV29-1 and TRBJ1-1; 11 nucleotides agree with TRBD1. The germline CDR1 and CDR2 sequences are SQVTM and ANQGSEA. CDR3 length: 14 residues. V shed 6 bases, J shed 8 bases, and the junction held 11 bases outside the gene matches. CDR3 coding DNA: TGCAGCGTCGTCTTGGGACAGGGGGTTGGGGAAGCTTTCTTT. Its protein product is CSVVLGQGVGEAFF.

The chain is built from TRBV5-6 and TRBJ2-3; D is undetermined. Trimming left V 0 bases short and J 2 bases short, with 13 bases between. CDR3 size: 16 residues. CDR1 SGHDT and CDR2 YYEEEE come from the germline V gene. The CDR3 nucleotides read TGTGCCAGCAGCTTGGCCGCAGCGATCCCCACAGATACGCAGTATTTT. Amino acid sequence: CASSLAAAIPTDTQYF.

This rearrangement joins TRBV19 to TRBJ2-7; 8 bases are a match to TRBD2. The germline CDR1 and CDR2 sequences are LNHDA and SQIVND (reference sequence). The CDR3 totals 15 residues. Germline trimming cut 5 bases from V and 3 bases from J; bases unmatched to any gene: 9. DNA of the CDR3: TGTGCCAGTAGTGCACCGGGGACTAGTAACTACGAGCAGTACTTC. Translating it yields CASSAPGTSNYEQYF.

In nucleotides, the CDR3 is TGTGCCAGCAGCCGGGCCGGGACAGGGGCTTCCTACGAGCAGTACTTC. It translates to CASSRAGTGASYEQYF. The chain links TRBV14 to TRBJ2-7; 10 bases are a match to TRBD1. This CDR3 has 16 amino acids. V lost 4 bases and J lost 1; bases outside the gene matches: 7. The V gene's germline CDR1 is SGHDN and CDR2 FVKESK.